The 21 T cell receptor beta chains below were found in one sample sequenced in a study of shared clonotypes between healthy human individuals. Produced via immunoSEQ multiplex PCR; TCRdb's table is partial and in-frame only. The table records more than 2 million clones, 85% to 95% of them present only once. Sequencing was performed on naive CD4+ T cells sorted from blood. Subset denoted: CD45RA+ positively selected. These receptor sequences come from a young man in good health.

The genes are TRBV6-5 and TRBJ2-1; unclear D gene. Germline assignment: CDR1 MNHEY and CDR2 SVGAGI. There are 11 residues in the CDR3. Trimming cost V 6 bases and J 9 bases, with 9 bases left between them. The CDR3 region is CASRSDGEQFF. The CDR3, as DNA: TGTGCCAGCAGATCTGATGGTGAGCAGTTCTTC.

This clone was counted a single time. The V call is TRBV6-1, the J call TRBJ1-5; 10 nucleotides line up with TRBD1. The trim removed 4 bases at V and 5 bases at J, leaving 11 bases unmatched. The CDR3 spans 17 residues. Per the germline V gene, CDR1 is MNHNS and CDR2 is SASEGT. The CDR3 loop reads CASSGGTGVLGHQPQHF. Here the CDR3 DNA reads TGTGCCAGCAGTGGGGGGACAGGGGTTCTTGGTCATCAGCCCCAGCATTTT.

The V call is TRBV7-9, the J call TRBJ2-1; D call uncertain. Trimming cost V 5 bases and J 4 bases, with 9 bases left between them. Germline V gene lookup returns CDR1 SEHNR and CDR2 FQNEAQ (reference sequence). This CDR3 has 13 amino acids. In nucleotides, the CDR3 is TGTGCCAGCAGCCTAGACATGTACAATGAGCAGTTCTTC. As protein: CASSLDMYNEQFF.

V gene TRBV4-1 combines with J gene TRBJ2-2, with 11 bases aligning to TRBD1. V shed 0 bases, J shed 7 bases, and the junction held 10 bases outside the gene matches. The CDR3 has 18 amino acids. Germline CDR1 reads MGHRA; CDR2 reads YSYEKL. For the CDR3, the DNA is TGCGCCAGCAGCCAAGACAGAGAGGAGGGGACAGGGGGCGGGGAGCTGTTTTTT. It specifies CASSQDREEGTGGGELFF.

Concerning this clone: This sample includes further DNA sequences coding for the same CDR3. The J gene is TRBJ1-6, the V gene TRBV9; D uncertain. In germline, CDR1 is SGDLS, CDR2 YYNGEE. V was clipped by 0 bases and J by 8 bases, with 3 bases between them. This CDR3 has 12 amino acids. CDR3 nucleotides: TGTGCCAGCAGCGTAGGAGATTCACCCCTCCACTTT. This translates into CASSVGDSPLHF.

Details on this clone: Other DNA sequences in this sample translate to the same CDR3. This chain links TRBV29-1 with TRBJ2-7; TRBD1 aligns across 7 bases. Germline loops: CDR1 SQVTM, CDR2 ANQGSEA. There are 12 residues in the CDR3. J was trimmed by 2 bases and V by 4 bases; bases with no gene match: 2. CDR3 in DNA: TGCAGCGTTGCCGGGACAGCCTACGAGCAGTACTTC. Its protein product is CSVAGTAYEQYF.

The chain carries TRBV7-2 and TRBJ2-1, with D perhaps matching TRBD2 (5 bases). Trimming pared 1 base from V and 5 bases from J, leaving 12 bases between. Germline CDR1 and CDR2: SGHTA and FQGNSA. The CDR3 runs to 15 residues. In DNA form, the CDR3 reads TGTGCCAGCAGCTTAGGCGATAGCGCGAACAATGAGCAGTTCTTC. It translates to CASSLGDSANNEQFF.

The genes are TRBV10-1 and TRBJ1-6; tentative D call: TRBD1 (6 bases). This CDR3 region has 14 residues. V was cut by 8 bases and J by 9 bases, with 17 bases left in between. Germline V gene data show CDR1 as WNHNN and CDR2 as SYGVQD (reference sequence). The CDR3 sequence is CASPTWGGRSPLHF. DNA for the CDR3: TGCGCCAGCCCAACCTGGGGGGGCCGTTCACCCCTCCACTTT.

This clone was counted a single time. The rearrangement uses TRBV11-2 and TRBJ1-5, with D perhaps matching TRBD1 (5 bases). V was pared by 0 bases and J by 7 bases, with 7 bases between. The germline CDR1 and CDR2 sequences are SGHAT and FQNNGV. CDR3 length: 13 amino acids. In DNA, the CDR3 is TGTGCCAGCAGCTTAGATTGGGGCCAGCCCCAGCATTTT. It translates to CASSLDWGQPQHF.

The chain combines TRBV6-5 with TRBJ1-2; D call uncertain. The CDR3 is 15 residues long. The ends were cut back, 7 bases at V and 5 bases at J, with 20 bases in the middle. Germline V gene sequence: CDR1 MNHEY, CDR2 SVGAGI. CDR3 amino acids: CASKSDPNPLYGYTF. The CDR3 region has the DNA TGTGCCAGCAAATCGGACCCTAACCCTCTTTATGGCTACACCTTC.

Turning to this clone: The same CDR3 is also encoded by other DNA sequences in this sample. The J gene is TRBJ2-7, the V gene TRBV18; D unresolved. Trimming removed 3 bases from V and 0 bases from J, with 6 bases in between. In germline, CDR1 is KGHSH, CDR2 LQKENI. The CDR3 length is 13 residues. The CDR3 DNA follows: TGTGCCAGCTCACCTGACATCTCCTACGAGCAGTACTTC. It codes for CASSPDISYEQYF.

The genes are TRBV29-1 and TRBJ2-7; D remains ambiguous. The CDR3 totals 13 residues. V was clipped by 0 bases and J by 4 bases, with 10 bases between them. The germline CDR1 and CDR2 sequences are SQVTM and ANQGSEA. The CDR3 is CSVEDRTIYEQYF. CDR3 in DNA: TGCAGCGTTGAAGACCGAACCATTTACGAGCAGTACTTC.

The chain is built from TRBV5-6 and TRBJ2-3; tentatively, D is TRBD1 or TRBD2 (6 bases each). The germline V gene has CDR1 SGHDT and CDR2 YYEEEE. This CDR3 contains 17 residues. Trimming took off 5 bases at V and 4 bases at J, with 23 bases between the two ends. This chain's CDR3 is CASSPLWGAKGADTQYF. DNA for the CDR3: TGTGCCAGCAGTCCCTTATGGGGGGCTAAGGGTGCAGATACGCAGTATTTT.

The V call is TRBV29-1, the J call TRBJ2-3; D ambiguous. CDR3 length: 12 amino acids. V shed 7 bases and J shed 2 bases, with 10 bases lying between them. Germline CDR1 SQVTM, CDR2 ANQGSEA. The CDR3 nucleotides read TGCAGCGGAGAGACACACACAGATACGCAGTATTTT. Translating gives CSGETHTDTQYF.

This chain links TRBV5-6 with TRBJ2-5; 10 bases match TRBD2. V lost 1 base to trimming and J lost 0 bases; unmatched junction nucleotides: 9. The CDR3 contains 18 residues. CDR1 and CDR2 (germline): SGHDT, YYEEEE. The chain's CDR3 is CASSLKAKTSGYQETQYF. In DNA, the CDR3 is TGTGCCAGCAGCTTGAAAGCAAAGACTAGCGGGTACCAAGAGACCCAGTACTTC.

J is TRBJ1-3 and V is TRBV4-1, with D unresolved. The length of the CDR3 is 15 residues. Germline loops: CDR1 MGHRA, CDR2 YSYEKL. V was trimmed by 1 base and J by 0 bases, leaving 7 bases between them. The CDR3 here is CASSQVSYSGNTIYF. CDR3 nucleotide sequence: TGCGCCAGCAGCCAAGTCAGTTACTCTGGAAACACCATATATTTT.

This chain joins TRBV10-3 and TRBJ2-7; perhaps TRBD1 as D (8 bases). This CDR3 region has 13 residues. Trimming removed 7 bases from V and 3 bases from J, with 13 bases in between. Germline values: CDR1 ENHRY, CDR2 SYGVKD. Here the CDR3 DNA reads TGTGCCATCACAACAGGGGGGGACTACGAGCAGTACTTC. Protein product: CAITTGGDYEQYF.

This clone has a handful of counts. The chain combines TRBV25-1 with TRBJ2-2; TRBD2 agrees at 10 bases. Germline values: CDR1 MGHDK, CDR2 SYGVNS. The CDR3 is 16 amino acids. The V and J ends lost 3 bases and 2 bases, in that order; junction bases with no gene match: 3. CDR3 amino acids: CASSDSSGGNTGELFF. The CDR3 DNA reads TGTGCCAGCAGTGACTCTAGCGGGGGAAACACCGGGGAGCTGTTTTTT.

This clone is a singleton in its sample. CDR3 sequence (DNA): TGTGCCAGCAGTGCGGTCACGGGAACCGGGGAGCTGTTTTTT. Translated, it gives CASSAVTGTGELFF. The chain couples TRBV6-1 to TRBJ2-2; tentatively, D is TRBD2 (5 bases). With 4 bases removed from V and 5 bases from J, the gap between germline ends came to 11 bases. CDR3 length: 14 amino acids. Germline CDR1 is MNHNS and CDR2 is SASEGT.

In regard to this clone: The sample holds other DNA sequences that translate to the same CDR3. The genes are TRBV27 and TRBJ2-3; D is ambiguous. The CDR3 covers 12 residues. Germline V gene lookup returns CDR1 MNHEY and CDR2 SMNVEV (reference sequence). Deletions cut 5 bases from V and 2 bases from J, with 5 bases between. The CDR3 region has the DNA TGTGCCAGCAGTCCTTCCACAGATACGCAGTATTTT. Translation gives CASSPSTDTQYF.

This clone was detected once. The V call is TRBV9, the J call TRBJ1-5, with a weak D call TRBD1 (6 bases). The CDR3 consists of 13 residues. Looked up from germline, CDR1 is SGDLS and CDR2 is YYNGEE. Trimming removed 2 bases at V and 5 bases at J, with 8 bases between. In nucleotides, the CDR3 is TGTGCCAGCAGCGTTTCAGGGGATCAGCCCCAGCATTTT. Encoded protein: CASSVSGDQPQHF.